The 30 T cell receptor beta chains in this list originate from one sample, sequenced in a study of blood T cell repertoires in COVID-19. Measured with immunoSEQ multiplex PCR; TCRdb has only the in-frame clones, and not every one. This table holds about 170,000 clones, around 83% found once. Sequenced material: peripheral blood. The source is a woman in her 70s who had recovered from COVID-19.

CDR3 nucleotides: TGCGCCAGCAGCTCTTGGGGACAAACTAATGAAAAACTGTTTTTT. Residues: CASSSWGQTNEKLFF. V usage is TRBV5-1 and J usage is TRBJ1-4, with D possibly matching TRBD1 (6 bases). Trimming left V 3 bases short and J 1 base short, with 10 bases between. The germline gives CDR1 SGHRS, CDR2 YFSETQ. This CDR3 is 15 amino acids long. The complete variable domain, with remaining parts taken from reference TRBV5-1 and TRBJ1-4, reads KAGVTQTPRYLIKTRGQQVTLSCSPISGHRSVSWYQQTPGQGLQFLFEYFSETQRNKGNFPGRFSGRQFSNSRSEMNVSTLELGDSALYLCASSSWGQTNEKLFFGSGTQLSVL.

In its sample, this clone was seen once. The gene calls are TRBV3-1 (or the pseudogene TRBV3-2) and TRBJ1-2; D not certain. Germline CDR1 LGHDT, CDR2 YNNKEL (reference sequence). The CDR3 extends over 15 amino acids. Trimming removed 2 bases at V and 0 bases at J, with 10 bases between. This CDR3 is CASSQLGTPNYGYTF. The CDR3 bases are TGTGCCAGCAGCCAACTAGGAACGCCTAACTATGGCTACACCTTC.

The V call is TRBV5-1, the J call TRBJ1-3, with D hard to call. The CDR3 loop spans 16 amino acids. Per the germline V gene, CDR1 is SGHRS and CDR2 is YFSETQ. Trimming left V 0 bases short and J 3 bases short, with 13 bases between. CDR3 sequence (DNA): TGCGCCAGCAGCTTGGAATTGGGCTCCCTTGGAAACACCATATATTTT. Its protein product is CASSLELGSLGNTIYF.

The J gene is TRBJ2-1, the V gene TRBV5-1; the match to TRBD2 covers 8 bases. Trimming took 5 bases from V and 9 from J; bases not matched to a gene: 13. Germline V gene sequence: CDR1 SGHRS, CDR2 YFSETQ. This CDR3 has 15 residues. CDR3 amino acids: CASSPAPREVSEQFF. For the CDR3, the DNA is TGCGCCAGCAGTCCCGCCCCGCGGGAGGTGAGTGAGCAGTTCTTC. Supplemented by reference TRBV5-1 and TRBJ2-1, the full variable domain reads KAGVTQTPRYLIKTRGQQVTLSCSPISGHRSVSWYQQTPGQGLQFLFEYFSETQRNKGNFPGRFSGRQFSNSRSEMNVSTLELGDSALYLCASSPAPREVSEQFFGPGTRLTVL.

This clone was observed a few times. The genes are TRBV7-6 and TRBJ1-1; TRBD1 might be the D (5 bases). Trimming stripped 1 base from V and 5 bases from J, with 5 bases between. Germline V gives CDR1 SGHVS, CDR2 FNYEAQ. CDR3 length: 12 amino acids. The CDR3, as DNA: TGTGCCAGCAGCTTAGGGACAACTGAAGCTTTCTTT. Protein: CASSLGTTEAFF.

The chain combines TRBV7-2 with TRBJ2-2; 8 bases agree with TRBD1. V dropped 5 bases and J dropped 0; count of bases not matched to a gene: 8. CDR1 SGHTA and CDR2 FQGNSA come from the germline V gene. This CDR3 comprises 17 residues. The DNA for the CDR3 is TGTGCCAGCAGCAGGGACAGGCCACCGGCGAACACCGGGGAGCTGTTTTTT. This translates into CASSRDRPPANTGELFF. The full variable domain, its missing parts supplied by reference TRBV7-2 and TRBJ2-2, is GAGVSQSPSNKVTEKGKDVELRCDPISGHTALYWYRQSLGQGLEFLIYFQGNSAPDKSGLPSDRFSAERTGGSVSTLTIQRTQQEDSAVYLCASSRDRPPANTGELFFGEGSRLTVL.

V gene TRBV9 combines with J gene TRBJ2-7; TRBD2 is a possible D gene (6 bases). Trimming stripped 3 bases from V and 2 bases from J, with 9 bases between. CDR3 size: 13 residues. Germline values: CDR1 SGDLS, CDR2 YYNGEE. The DNA for the CDR3 is TGTGCCAGCAGCGGGGGACTCGCCTACGAGCAGTACTTC. It codes for CASSGGLAYEQYF.

This clone appeared a single time. The rearrangement uses TRBV5-6 and TRBJ1-5, with TRBD1 as a possible D gene (6 bases). Trimming shortened V by 4 bases and J by 1 base, and 9 bases separated the two germline ends. CDR1 is SGHDT, CDR2 YYEEEE, per germline. There are 14 residues in the CDR3. The CDR3 reads CASSVGASNQPQHF. The CDR3 nucleotides read TGTGCCAGCAGCGTGGGGGCCAGCAATCAGCCCCAGCATTTT.

This clone was recorded once. The chain links TRBV2 to TRBJ2-1; 7 bases agree with TRBD2. The CDR3 contains 19 residues. With 9 bases clipped from V and 0 bases from J, the junction kept 20 bases outside the gene matches. Germline values: CDR1 SNHLY, CDR2 FYNNEI. CDR3 residues: CASTRPWGGIKGSYNEQFF. The CDR3 nucleotides read TGTGCCAGTACCCGACCCTGGGGGGGAATAAAAGGCTCCTACAATGAGCAGTTCTTC.

The chain carries TRBV30 and TRBJ1-1, with a weak D call TRBD1 (5 bases). V lost 1 base, J lost 5 bases, and 23 bases lay in between. The CDR3 has 17 amino acids. CDR1 is GTSNPN, CDR2 SVGIG, per germline (reference sequence). The CDR3 nucleotides read TGTGCCTGGAGTGCACATTCGTCCCGGGGGTTGGGGACTGAAGCTTTCTTT. It encodes CAWSAHSSRGLGTEAFF.

With regard to this clone: In the same sample, other DNA sequences code for this CDR3. The chain combines TRBV14 with TRBJ2-1; tentative D call: TRBD1 (5 bases). The CDR3 has 15 amino acids. Germline V gene sequence: CDR1 SGHDN, CDR2 FVKESK. Trimming took 1 base from V and 0 from J, leaving 7 bases between them. CDR3 nucleotides: TGTGCCAGCAGCCAAGGGGGCAGCTCCTACAATGAGCAGTTCTTC. As protein: CASSQGGSSYNEQFF.

For the CDR3, the DNA is TGTGCCAGCAGCCCCCGGGAGGGTGGGTTCGAGCAGTACTTC. Translating it yields CASSPREGGFEQYF. The chain couples TRBV5-4 to TRBJ2-7, with 8 bases fitting TRBD2. V was pared by 4 bases and J by 6 bases, with 9 bases of the junction left unmatched. The CDR3 is 14 residues long. In germline, CDR1 is SGHNT, CDR2 YYREEE (reference sequence). Supplemented by reference TRBV5-4 and TRBJ2-7, the full variable domain reads ETGVTQSPTHLIKTRGQQVTLRCSSQSGHNTVSWYQQALGQGPQFIFQYYREEENGRGNFPPRFSGLQFPNYSSELNVNALELDDSALYLCASSPREGGFEQYFGPGTRLTVT.

This clone occurred a few times. The V and J genes are TRBV9 and TRBJ1-3; D gene uncertain. The CDR3 is 15 residues long. With 4 bases removed from V and 0 bases from J, the gap between germline ends came to 11 bases. In germline, CDR1 is SGDLS, CDR2 YYNGEE. CDR3 loop: CASSFRHSSGNTIYF. CDR3 sequence (DNA): TGTGCCAGCAGCTTCCGACATAGCTCTGGAAACACCATATATTTT.

The chain uses TRBV3-1 (or the pseudogene TRBV3-2) and TRBJ2-3; 8 bases agree with TRBD2. The length of the CDR3 is 15 residues. Germline loops: CDR1 LGHDT, CDR2 YNNKEL (reference sequence). Unmatched junction bases numbered 7, after V lost 4 bases and J lost 4 bases. The CDR3 reads CASSPGREWSDTQYF. Written as DNA, the CDR3 is TGTGCCAGCAGCCCCGGGAGGGAGTGGTCAGATACGCAGTATTTT.

V is TRBV28 and J is TRBJ1-1; no definite D call. Germline-derived CDR1 and CDR2 are MDHEN and SYDVKM. With 6 bases removed from V and 10 bases from J, the gap between germline ends came to 24 bases. The CDR3 is 15 residues long. In nucleotides, the CDR3 is TGTGCCAGCAGCTACCTCACCTCCCGGGTATTAGGAGCTTTCTTT. Encoded protein: CASSYLTSRVLGAFF.

The chain links TRBV30 to TRBJ1-1, with D unresolved. The germline gives CDR1 GTSNPN, CDR2 SVGIG (reference sequence). The CDR3 runs to 15 residues. V lost 2 bases and J 0 bases, leaving 13 bases between the germline ends. CDR3 nucleotides: TGTGCCTGGAGTCTGCTCGGAGGCTTGAACACTGAAGCTTTCTTT. Translated: CAWSLLGGLNTEAFF. The variable domain in full, with the rest retrieved from reference TRBV30 and TRBJ1-1, is SQTIHQWPATLVQPVGSPLSLECTVEGTSNPNLYWYRQAAGRGLQLLFYSVGIGQISSEVPQNLSASRPQDRQFILSSKKLLLSDSGFYLCAWSLLGGLNTEAFFGQGTRLTVV.

The chain recombines TRBV6-5 with TRBJ2-7, with 7 bases identical to TRBD2. Germline CDR1 and CDR2: MNHEY and SVGAGI. The trim removed 2 bases at V and 2 bases at J, leaving 3 bases unmatched. The CDR3 has 14 residues. The CDR3 region has the DNA TGTGCCAGCAGTTACACGGGAGGCCCCTACGAGCAGTACTTC. This sequence encodes CASSYTGGPYEQYF.

J is TRBJ2-2 and V is TRBV5-1; D gene ambiguous. Germline CDR1 SGHRS, CDR2 YFSETQ. CDR3 size: 13 residues. V lost 2 bases to trimming and J lost 3 bases, with 5 bases between them. CDR3 region: CASSLSDTGELFF. The CDR3 DNA reads as TGCGCCAGCAGCTTAAGCGACACCGGGGAGCTGTTTTTT.

This clone was seen more than once but under ten times. The rearrangement links TRBV28 to TRBJ2-5; 13 bases align to TRBD2. The CDR3 loop spans 16 amino acids. Looked up from germline, CDR1 is MDHEN and CDR2 is SYDVKM. Unmatched junction bases numbered 8, after V lost 5 bases and J lost 5 bases. CDR3 sequence: CASSPPLAGGVETQYF. Written as DNA, the CDR3 is TGTGCCAGCAGTCCGCCACTAGCGGGAGGGGTGGAGACCCAGTACTTC.

This chain joins TRBV6-5 and TRBJ1-4; maybe TRBD1 (6 bases). V lost 8 bases, J lost 5 bases, and 15 bases lay in between. This CDR3 is built from 14 residues. The germline V gene encodes CDR1 MNHEY and CDR2 SVGAGI. DNA for the CDR3: TGTGCCAGCCGACAAGGGGGAAGGAATGAAAAACTGTTTTTT. The encoded protein is CASRQGGRNEKLFF.

The gene calls are TRBV14 and TRBJ1-2; 9 nucleotides match TRBD1. V shed 4 bases, J shed 8 bases, and the junction held 8 bases outside the gene matches. Germline V gives CDR1 SGHDN, CDR2 FVKESK. The CDR3 length is 14 residues. Here the CDR3 DNA reads TGTGCCAGCAGCCCCCTGACAGGGGGTAAAGGCTACACCTTC. As protein: CASSPLTGGKGYTF.

The genes are TRBV5-1 and TRBJ1-1; D possibly corresponds to TRBD1 (6 bases). The CDR3 consists of 16 residues. V was cut by 3 bases and J by 2 bases, with 17 bases left in between. Germline CDR1 SGHRS, CDR2 YFSETQ. Written as DNA, the CDR3 is TGCGCCAGCAGCTACGGAGCGCAGGGGATAAACACTGAAGCTTTCTTT. Its protein is CASSYGAQGINTEAFF. Supplemented by reference TRBV5-1 and TRBJ1-1, the full variable domain reads KAGVTQTPRYLIKTRGQQVTLSCSPISGHRSVSWYQQTPGQGLQFLFEYFSETQRNKGNFPGRFSGRQFSNSRSEMNVSTLELGDSALYLCASSYGAQGINTEAFFGQGTRLTVV.

Of note for this clone: The identical CDR3 is also encoded by other nucleotide sequences in the sample. V usage is TRBV12-3 or TRBV12-4 and J usage is TRBJ1-1; no firm D call. The V end was cut by 2 bases, the J end by 2 bases, with 6 bases between. This CDR3 has 13 residues. Here the CDR3 reads CASSLSPNTEAFF. CDR3 DNA: TGTGCCAGCAGTTTAAGCCCAAACACTGAAGCTTTCTTT.

In its sample, this clone was seen many times. The CDR3 loop is CASSLGAAEETQYF. The CDR3 nucleotides read TGTGCCAGCAGCCTGGGGGCAGCCGAAGAGACCCAGTACTTC. This chain joins TRBV5-4 and TRBJ2-5, with a possible D match to TRBD1 (6 bases). Germline CDR1 SGHNT, CDR2 YYREEE (reference sequence). This CDR3 is built from 14 residues. The V and J ends lost 4 bases and 3 bases respectively, with 13 bases between them.

The chain carries TRBV10-1 and TRBJ1-2, with unresolved D. CDR1 and CDR2 (germline): WNHNN, SYGVQD (reference sequence). Trimming cost V 9 bases and J 6 bases, with 14 bases left between them. The CDR3 is made up of 12 amino acids. CDR3 region: CARIWTDDGYTF. CDR3 sequence (DNA): TGCGCCAGAATATGGACTGACGATGGCTACACCTTC.

This clone was counted ten times or more. J is TRBJ2-7 and V is TRBV4-3, with 13 bases aligning to TRBD2. Germline CDR1 LGHNA, CDR2 YSLEER. The CDR3 totals 18 residues. Trimming took 3 bases from V and 0 from J; bases not matched to a gene: 8. CDR3 protein: CASSQATGTSGASYEQYF. Written as DNA, the CDR3 is TGCGCCAGCAGCCAGGCTACCGGGACTAGCGGGGCCTCCTACGAGCAGTACTTC.

The chain recombines TRBV27 with TRBJ2-7; D unresolved. CDR3 length equals 12 residues. V was clipped by 5 bases and J by 5 bases, with 10 bases between them. The germline gives CDR1 MNHEY, CDR2 SMNVEV (reference sequence). The CDR3 region is CASSMAHHEQYF. The CDR3 nucleotides are TGTGCCAGCAGTATGGCCCATCACGAGCAGTACTTC.

The rearrangement joins TRBV30 to TRBJ1-6; tentatively, D is TRBD1 (6 bases). The V gene's germline CDR1 is GTSNPN and CDR2 SVGIG (reference sequence). This CDR3 contains 15 residues. Trimming took 1 base from V and 7 from J, leaving 14 bases between them. CDR3 sequence: CAWSAGAGANSPLHF. CDR3 bases: TGTGCCTGGAGTGCCGGGGCAGGGGCCAATTCACCCCTCCACTTT.

The rearrangement links TRBV28 to TRBJ1-4; a weak D match, TRBD1 (5 bases). Germline V gene sequence: CDR1 MDHEN, CDR2 SYDVKM. Trimming removed 1 base at V and 0 bases at J, with 6 bases between. There are 15 residues in the CDR3. CDR3 in amino acids: CASSLSGATNEKLFF. The CDR3 DNA follows: TGTGCCAGCAGTTTATCGGGGGCAACTAATGAAAAACTGTTTTTT.

This clone has a single count. The chain joins TRBV10-2 to TRBJ2-1, with 8 bases lining up with TRBD2. The CDR3 totals 16 residues. The V and J ends lost 3 bases and 4 bases, in that order; junction bases with no gene match: 8. CDR1 and CDR2 (germline): WSHSY, SAAADI. The CDR3 is CASSDGRGASYNEQFF. Here the CDR3 DNA reads TGCGCCAGCAGTGATGGGCGGGGGGCAAGTTACAATGAGCAGTTCTTC.